The TCR beta chain described here comes from a study of blood T cell repertoires in COVID-19. In the study overall: From the United States, Italy and Spain came samples of acute and convalescent COVID-19.

TCRdb keeps only in-frame clones here, not all; method: immunoSEQ multiplex PCR. The sample lists approximately 210,000 clones; 82% were seen once. Trimming removed 4 bases at V and 2 bases at J, with 14 bases between. Germline V gives CDR1 MNHNY, CDR2 SVGAGI (reference sequence). The CDR3 has 16 residues. This sequence was found in a woman aged 60 to 75 who had recovered from COVID-19. V gene TRBV6-6 combines with J gene TRBJ2-2; tentative D call: TRBD1 (6 bases). Sequencing input: PBMCs or T cells enriched from blood (not recorded which). CDR3 in amino acids: CASSSQTGVNTGELFF. The CDR3 DNA is TGTGCCAGCAGTTCCCAGACAGGAGTTAACACCGGGGAGCTGTTTTTT.